This T cell receptor (beta chain) was retrieved from a study of CD8 T cells in ankylosing spondylitis (TCRdb year 2017). Describing the broader study: The study set out to find disease-linked TCR variants by profiling T cell receptor beta repertoires in ankylosing spondylitis patients and healthy donors. Peripheral blood was sampled, and synovial fluid was also collected from ankylosing spondylitis patients. The full study cohort was made up of 25 ankylosing spondylitis patients and 108 healthy donors.

Concerning this clonotype itself: The antigen it binds to is not known. Base qualities are not recorded, but no much larger clone differs from it by a single base.

Study-level results and caveats: The disease-linked clones showed a CD8+ phenotype and occurred at relatively low frequencies in peripheral blood. Some motif variants had previously been reported in the synovial fluid and blood of reactive arthritis patients, which suggests shared mechanisms of disease initiation. A TCR beta motif of seven or eight highly homologous amino acid variants appeared characteristic of blood from ankylosing spondylitis patients. According to the report, matched synovial fluid samples from ankylosing spondylitis patients were significantly enriched for the disease-linked clones.

Synovial fluid samples and blood samples obtained from the same ankylosing spondylitis patients were matched. Reads for this sample came from an Illumina HiSeq 2500. TCR beta libraries were prepared by quantitative 5'-RACE with molecular barcodes. In the authors' own workflow: A new computational method, built on a probabilistic model of VDJ rearrangement, was used to identify disease-linked TCR variants. Using fastp trimming at Q25 and MiXCR clonotype assembly, TCRdb reanalyzed the public sequencing data and kept in-frame beta chains. Rows with a matching CDR3 protein are joined into one entry that keeps the most common DNA and genes. The V and J calls shown here were made by TCRdb, not taken from the authors' results. This sample holds under 170,000 distinct CDR3 sequences; roughly 44% were observed only once. Jointly, the top ten make up roughly 15% of the sample. Based on the germline V gene, the CDR1 and CDR2 sequences are MGHRA and YSYEKL. From the cysteine up to the phenylalanine, the CDR3 has a length of 15 residues. The only DNA kept is the CDR3, 45 bases in frame from the first base. Trimmed from V: 2 bases; trimmed from J: 0 bases; junction bases lacking a gene match: 2.

The receptor was derived from a male donor with ankylosing spondylitis. The rearranged segments are TRBV4-1 and TRBJ2-5; 8 bases in the junction line up with TRBD1. Sequenced input: synovial fluid, either unsorted or a sorted T cell fraction (not recorded which). The DNA sequence is as follows: TGCGCCAGCAGCCAACCGGACAGGGACCAAGAGACCCAGTACTTC. The encoded protein is CASSQPDRDQETQYF.